The 6 T cell receptor beta chains reported below all come from one sample, sequenced in a study of human T cells and chemical hapten exposure. TCRdb re-called the RACE reads with MiXCR, one entry per CDR3 protein. The table has more than 150,000 distinct CDR3 sequences, approximately 14% seen once. Time point in this sample: patch test 1, 2 weeks after DPC sensitization. Treatment reported: therapeutic diphenylcyclopropenone sensitization with weekly scalp DPC. The material sequenced was whole blood, taken in connection with sensitization to the hapten diphenylcyclopropenone (DPC). The source of these receptors is a woman aged 25 to 45 with alopecia areata. Some clones in this sample may be carry-over from other donors' samples.

The CDR3 loop is CASSQGQGLNYGYTF. CDR3 DNA: TGTGCCAGCAGCCAAGGCCAGGGGCTTAACTATGGCTACACCTTC. J is TRBJ1-2 and V is TRBV3-1; a weak D match, TRBD1 (6 bases). The germline gives CDR1 LGHDT, CDR2 YNNKEL (reference sequence). This CDR3 has 15 residues. Trimming shortened V by 1 base and J by 1 base, and 10 bases separated the two germline ends. The full variable domain, in which reference TRBV3-1 and TRBJ1-2 provide the parts outside the CDR3, is DTAVSQTPKYLVTQMGNDKSIKCEQNLGHDTMYWYKQDSKKFLKIMFSYNNKELIINETVPNRFSPKSPDKAHLNLHINSLELGDSAVYFCASSQGQGLNYGYTFGSGTRLTVV.

This chain connects TRBV29-1 to TRBJ1-1, with D hard to call. The CDR3 contains 13 residues. Germline V gene sequence: CDR1 SQVTM, CDR2 ANQGSEA. V was cut by 7 bases and J by 8 bases, with 20 bases left in between. As DNA, the CDR3 is TGCAGCGCGCGGGCAGCGTCGGAATCGGAAGCTTTCTTT. The encoded protein is CSARAASESEAFF.

The chain uses TRBV12-3 or TRBV12-4 and TRBJ2-5, with TRBD1 matching 7 bases. The V segment lost 6 bases and the J segment 2 bases; nucleotides outside the gene matches: 12. The CDR3 extends over 16 amino acids. CDR3 coding DNA: TGTGCCAGCAGCCCGGGAAACAGGGGCGTTCAAGAGACCCAGTACTTC. Protein product: CASSPGNRGVQETQYF.

There are many counts of this clonotype. The rearrangement links TRBV12-3 or TRBV12-4 to TRBJ1-3; no clear D gene. V was pared by 1 base and J by 4 bases, with 11 bases between. The CDR3 totals 15 residues. The CDR3 sequence is CASSLVSGLGNTIYF. The CDR3 DNA sequence: TGTGCCAGCAGTTTAGTTTCCGGGCTCGGAAACACCATATATTTT.

This clonotype appeared many times. The chain joins TRBV6-2 or TRBV6-3 to TRBJ1-6; possibly TRBD1 for D (6 bases). This CDR3 has 15 residues. Germline values: CDR1 MNHEY, CDR2 SVGEGT. V shed 2 bases and J shed 10 bases, with 15 bases lying between them. The CDR3 reads CASSYQGTRRSPLHF. For the CDR3, the DNA is TGTGCCAGCAGTTACCAGGGGACGAGACGGTCACCCCTCCACTTT.

This clonotype has at least ten counts. V gene TRBV29-1 combines with J gene TRBJ1-1, with a possible D match to TRBD1 (6 bases). The CDR3 is 13 residues long. Trimming pared 2 bases from V and 0 bases from J, leaving 7 bases between. In germline, CDR1 is SQVTM, CDR2 ANQGSEA. The CDR3 region has the DNA TGCAGCGTTGAACAGGGGTTGAACACTGAAGCTTTCTTT. It is translated as CSVEQGLNTEAFF.